Reported below is one T cell receptor beta chain. Profiling relied on immunoSEQ multiplex PCR, and the TCRdb table lists in-frame clones only, not all of them. Here the sample spans about 180,000 clones, around 85% being singletons. Between the trimmed V and J ends, which lost 4 bases and 2 bases, there was a span of 16 bases. Germline loops: CDR1 SGDLS, CDR2 YYNGEE. The CDR3 runs 15 residues. This entry is derived from a study of blood T cell repertoires in COVID-19. Study in general: T cells, B-cell-depleted T cells, or PBMCs provided the cDNA or gDNA that served as material.

Sequencing used peripheral blood. The receptor comes from a man aged 45-65 years with active or convalescent COVID-19. The V gene is TRBV9, the J gene TRBJ2-7; D unclear. The CDR3 DNA follows: TGTGCCAGCAGCCCCGGCGGCGGAAAAGCCTACGAGCAGTACTTC. Protein sequence: CASSPGGGKAYEQYF.